The 2 T cell receptor beta chains given below trace back to one sample, sequenced in a study of chronic HIV infection and antiretroviral therapy. TCRdb recomputed calls from the 5' RACE reads with MiXCR, one row per CDR3 protein. The profile shows more than 25,000 distinct CDR3 sequences, under 9.5% of them singletons. Sequencing was carried out using peripheral blood. Receptors originate from an adult who had HIV and had not received antiretroviral therapy, or was an uninfected healthy control (not recorded which).

This clonotype showed up just a few times. CDR3 amino acids: CSGHRETYNEQFF. The CDR3 DNA is TGCAGCGGCCACAGGGAAACCTACAATGAGCAGTTCTTC. V usage is TRBV29-1 and J usage is TRBJ2-1; D may be TRBD1 (6 bases). The germline CDR1 and CDR2 sequences are SQVTM and ANQGSEA. The CDR3 is 13 amino acids. Trimming took 7 bases from V and 2 from J, leaving 12 bases between them.

This clonotype was seen a few times. V and J are TRBV7-9 and TRBJ2-3; 8 nucleotides line up with TRBD1. The ends lost 5 bases at V and 1 base at J; junction bases unmatched: 5. This CDR3 region has 15 residues. Per the germline V gene, CDR1 is SEHNR and CDR2 is FQNEAQ (reference sequence). The CDR3 loop is CASSPPGQGTDTQYF. The DNA for the CDR3 is TGTGCCAGCAGCCCTCCGGGACAGGGCACAGATACGCAGTATTTT.